This is a list of T cell receptor beta chains from one sample in a study of identical twins. TCRdb analysed the 5' RACE reads with MiXCR anew, one entry per CDR3 protein. Among around 290,000 distinct CDR3 sequences, more than 8% were seen once, and the ten largest hold around 7.1%. In addition, the sample was reused for a study of yellow fever vaccine responses in identical twins.

The source material was CD8+ T cells sorted from blood. The receptors here all came from a woman aged 18 to 35 in good health. Each CDR3 is given with its conserved first and last residue. The D gene is left open where the match is weak. For some rows the clone size is stated as once, few or many, or as a class when expanded; others skip it.

D: .; size: many; J: TRBJ2-2; V: TRBV11-2; CDR3: CASTLLRGTGELFF; DNA: TGTGCCAGCACCCTTCTCCGGGGCACCGGGGAGCTGTTTTTT
D: .; size: many; J: TRBJ2-2; V: TRBV4-1; CDR3: CASSLNDGDNTGELFF; DNA: TGCGCCAGCAGCCTTAACGACGGGGACAACACCGGGGAGCTGTTTTTT
D: .; size: many; J: TRBJ2-3; V: TRBV4-3; CDR3: CASSQVRAYTQYF; DNA: TGCGCCAGCAGCCAAGTTAGGGCGTATACGCAGTATTTT
D: TRBD2; size: .; J: TRBJ2-1; V: TRBV6-2/TRBV6-3; CDR3: CASSQLANLGYNEQFF; DNA: TGTGCCAGCAGTCAACTAGCGAACCTAGGGTACAATGAGCAGTTCTTC
D: TRBD1; size: .; J: TRBJ2-1; V: TRBV7-9; CDR3: CASSPNNRDRDNEQFF; DNA: TGTGCCAGCAGCCCCAACAACCGGGACAGGGACAATGAGCAGTTCTTC
D: .; size: few; J: TRBJ2-5; V: TRBV12-3/TRBV12-4; CDR3: CASSSLDRPETQYF; DNA: TGTGCCAGCAGTTCCCTAGACAGACCAGAGACCCAGTACTTC
D: .; size: few; J: TRBJ1-5; V: TRBV2; CDR3: CASTDPYSNQPQHF; DNA: TGTGCCAGCACGGACCCCTATAGCAATCAGCCCCAGCATTTT
D: TRBD2; size: once; J: TRBJ2-4; V: TRBV6-1; CDR3: CASRIAGMKNIQYF; DNA: TGTGCCAGCAGAATAGCGGGGATGAAAAACATTCAGTACTTC
D: .; size: many; J: TRBJ2-2; V: TRBV20-1; CDR3: CSAGRYTGELFF; DNA: TGCAGTGCCGGGCGTTACACCGGGGAGCTGTTTTTT
D: .; size: many; J: TRBJ2-5; V: TRBV12-3/TRBV12-4; CDR3: CASRYSGQKETQYF; DNA: TGTGCCAGCAGGTACTCGGGACAAAAAGAGACCCAGTACTTC
D: TRBD1; size: few; J: TRBJ2-7; V: TRBV29-1; CDR3: CSVAPLRGQGGSEQYF; DNA: TGCAGCGTTGCCCCCCTCCGTGGACAGGGGGGTAGCGAGCAGTACTTC
D: TRBD1; size: .; J: TRBJ2-3; V: TRBV6-1; CDR3: CASSSGTAHTDTQYF; DNA: TGTGCCAGCAGCTCCGGGACAGCACACACAGATACGCAGTATTTT
D: .; size: .; J: TRBJ2-7; V: TRBV4-1; CDR3: CASSLTAGGFVSYEQYF; DNA: TGCGCCAGCAGCCTGACGGCGGGCGGGTTCGTCTCCTACGAGCAGTACTTC
D: .; size: many; J: TRBJ2-1; V: TRBV4-3; CDR3: CASSQFGSEQFF; DNA: TGCGCCAGCAGCCAATTTGGTTCAGAGCAGTTCTTC
D: .; size: few; J: TRBJ2-4; V: TRBV2; CDR3: CASSDSIENIQYF; DNA: TGTGCCAGCAGTGACTCTATAGAAAACATTCAGTACTTC
D: .; size: many; J: TRBJ2-7; V: TRBV4-3; CDR3: CASSPSDEQYF; DNA: TGCGCCAGCAGCCCCTCAGACGAGCAGTACTTC
D: .; size: many; J: TRBJ1-5; V: TRBV10-3; CDR3: CAISEWGGNQPQHF; DNA: TGTGCCATCAGTGAGTGGGGGGGCAATCAGCCCCAGCATTTT
D: .; size: .; J: TRBJ2-7; V: TRBV7-2; CDR3: CASSWTELSSYEQYF; DNA: TGTGCCAGCAGCTGGACAGAACTGAGCTCCTACGAGCAGTACTTC
D: TRBD2; size: many; J: TRBJ2-1; V: TRBV9; CDR3: CASGGGANEQFF; DNA: TGTGCCAGCGGCGGGGGGGCTAATGAGCAGTTCTTC
D: .; size: many; J: TRBJ2-2; V: TRBV6-4; CDR3: CASSPGDFRTTGELFF; DNA: TGTGCCAGCAGTCCAGGGGACTTTCGAACGACCGGGGAGCTGTTTTTT
D: TRBD2; size: few; J: TRBJ2-7; V: TRBV25-1; CDR3: CASSSGLAGVEQYF; DNA: TGTGCCAGCAGTTCGGGACTAGCGGGAGTCGAGCAGTACTTC
D: TRBD1; size: many; J: TRBJ2-2; V: TRBV6-5; CDR3: CASSYWTGGAGELFF; DNA: TGTGCCAGCAGTTACTGGACAGGGGGCGCCGGGGAGCTGTTTTTT
D: .; size: .; J: TRBJ2-7; V: TRBV7-2; CDR3: CATSEVAYEQYF; DNA: TGTGCCACCTCGGAAGTTGCCTACGAGCAGTACTTC